This is a list of T cell receptor beta chains from one sample in a study of CD8+ T cells in alopecia areata. Sequencing was performed with immunoSEQ multiplex PCR; in TCRdb, only in-frame clones are kept and a portion is missing. This table has 55,000 to 65,000 clones, about 40% appearing once. What was sequenced was NKG2D-low CD8+ T cells sorted from blood. Source of these receptors: a human donor with alopecia areata. Both conserved end residues are part of each CDR3. Each record gives: J gene, clone size, V gene, D gene, CDR3 protein, CDR3 DNA. The D gene is left open where the match is weak. Clone sizes are given selectively: once, few, many, or a class where the clone is expanded.

>TRBJ2-3|.|TRBV15|.
CATSRDGPDTQYF
TGTGCCACCAGCAGAGATGGGCCAGATACGCAGTATTTT
>TRBJ2-7|.|TRBV29-1|.
CSVSWGPYEQYF
TGCAGCGTTTCCTGGGGGCCCTACGAGCAGTACTTC
>TRBJ1-5|few|TRBV7-9|.
CASSARDQPYQPQHF
TGTGCCAGCAGCGCCCGGGATCAACCTTATCAGCCCCAGCATTTT
>TRBJ2-7|.|TRBV4-3|.
CASSQDPVNPYEQYF
TGCGCCAGCAGCCAAGATCCCGTGAACCCCTACGAGCAGTACTTC
>TRBJ1-2|few|TRBV19|.
CASSWRSYGYTF
TGTGCCAGTAGTTGGAGGAGCTATGGCTACACCTTC
>TRBJ1-2|few|TRBV4-1|.
CASRDSYGYTF
TGCGCCAGCAGGGACAGCTATGGCTACACCTTC
>TRBJ1-6|.|TRBV4-3|.
CASSLTQQASINSPLHF
TGCGCCAGCAGCCTCACCCAACAAGCCAGTATAAATTCACCCCTCCACTTT
>TRBJ2-3|.|TRBV28|.
CASSLIRAGSSADTQYF
TGTGCCAGCAGTTTAATTCGGGCGGGCTCTTCCGCAGATACGCAGTATTTT
>TRBJ2-7|.|TRBV29-1|.
CSVGPSSYEQYF
TGCAGCGTTGGTCCGTCCTCCTACGAGCAGTACTTC
>TRBJ2-3|many|TRBV4-3|.
CASSQEGPGAPDTQYF
TGCGCCAGCAGCCAAGAAGGGCCAGGGGCCCCAGATACGCAGTATTTT
>TRBJ2-7|few|TRBV29-1|.
CSVVGDEQYF
TGCAGCGTTGTGGGGGACGAGCAGTACTTC
>TRBJ2-3|.|TRBV4-1|TRBD1
CASSPRQGIPTDTQYF
TGCGCCAGCAGCCCTAGACAGGGAATCCCCACAGATACGCAGTATTTT
>TRBJ2-2|once|TRBV29-1|TRBD1
CSVTRDRGSNGELFF
TGCAGCGTTACCCGGGACAGGGGTAGTAACGGGGAGCTGTTTTTT
>TRBJ2-7|.|TRBV29-1|TRBD1
CSVRTGGSYEQYF
TGCAGCGTTCGTACAGGGGGCAGCTACGAGCAGTACTTC
>TRBJ2-1|few|TRBV14|.
CASSSGLPYNEQFF
TGTGCCAGCAGCTCTGGACTCCCCTACAATGAGCAGTTCTTC
>TRBJ2-2|few|TRBV29-1|.
CSVILGGGELFF
TGCAGCGTGATACTAGGGGGCGGGGAGCTGTTTTTT
>TRBJ1-5|.|TRBV27|.
CASSLWAGANQPQHF
TGTGCCAGCAGTTTATGGGCAGGGGCCAATCAGCCCCAGCATTTT
>TRBJ2-6|few|TRBV15|.
CATSSRRVISGANVLTF
TGTGCCACCAGTTCCCGCCGCGTGATCTCTGGGGCCAACGTCCTGACTTTC
>TRBJ1-5|.|TRBV2|.
CASRASASNQPQHF
TGTGCCAGCAGGGCCAGTGCTAGCAATCAGCCCCAGCATTTT
>TRBJ2-2|.|TRBV4-3|.
CASSPGINTGELFF
TGCGCCAGCAGCCCCGGGATTAACACCGGGGAGCTGTTTTTT
>TRBJ2-1|.|TRBV29-1|.
CSVEARLFGQFF
TGCAGCGTTGAAGCCAGACTTTTCGGGCAGTTCTTC
>TRBJ2-2|few|TRBV4-3|TRBD1
CASSRRTGTGELFF
TGCGCCAGCAGCCGGAGGACAGGGACCGGGGAGCTGTTTTTT
>TRBJ2-7|.|TRBV5-1|.
CASSSTGLYEQYF
TGCGCCAGCAGCTCCACGGGACTCTACGAGCAGTACTTC
>TRBJ2-1|few|TRBV7-9|TRBD2
CASSPNPGLAALTNEQFF
TGTGCCAGCAGCCCGAACCCAGGACTAGCGGCCCTTACCAATGAGCAGTTCTTC
>TRBJ1-5|.|TRBV27|.
CASSPKPRRPQHF
TGTGCCAGCAGCCCGAAACCCAGAAGGCCCCAGCATTTT
>TRBJ2-3|.|TRBV28|TRBD1
CASSSRQGADTQYF
TGTGCCAGCAGTTCCAGACAGGGCGCAGATACGCAGTATTTT
>TRBJ2-5|.|TRBV6-6|.
CASSYPAGQETQYF
TGTGCCAGCAGTTACCCCGCAGGGCAAGAGACCCAGTACTTC
>TRBJ1-2|.|TRBV4-1|TRBD1
CASSQESGQGYGYTF
TGCGCCAGCAGCCAAGAATCCGGACAGGGTTATGGCTACACCTTC
>TRBJ2-1|.|TRBV25-1|TRBD2
CASSRAGDGEQFF
TGTGCCAGCAGTAGGGCGGGGGATGGGGAGCAGTTCTTC
>TRBJ2-3|.|TRBV30|TRBD1
CAWSGGQGPADTQYF
TGTGCCTGGAGTGGGGGACAGGGGCCTGCCGATACGCAGTATTTT
>TRBJ1-1|.|TRBV27|.
CASSYRGLYTEAFF
TGTGCCAGCAGTTATCGCGGGTTATACACTGAAGCTTTCTTT
>TRBJ2-2|.|TRBV27|.
CASSLFLSGHGGELFF
TGTGCCAGCAGTTTATTCCTGTCGGGTCATGGAGGGGAGCTGTTTTTT
>TRBJ2-2|.|TRBV2|.
CASSTSLAGVNTGELFF
.
>TRBJ2-1|few|TRBV9|.
CASSPGPSPNEQFF
TGTGCCAGCAGCCCAGGGCCCAGCCCCAATGAGCAGTTCTTC
>TRBJ1-3|.|TRBV29-1|TRBD1
CSVVTGDSGNTIYF
TGCAGCGTTGTGACAGGGGACTCTGGAAACACCATATATTTT
>TRBJ1-2|.|TRBV29-1|.
CSVGDQHDRNYGYTF
TGCAGCGTTGGGGACCAGCATGACAGGAACTATGGCTACACCTTC
>TRBJ2-7|.|TRBV27|TRBD2
CAAGRGAYEQYF
TGTGCCGCCGGGAGGGGAGCCTACGAGCAGTACTTC
>TRBJ2-3|.|TRBV4-3|TRBD1
CASSQDGTGEGTDTQYF
TGCGCCAGCAGCCAAGATGGGACAGGGGAAGGTACAGATACGCAGTATTTT
>TRBJ1-1|few|TRBV29-1|.
CSVEEGRVGEAFF
TGCAGCGTTGAAGAGGGGAGGGTCGGTGAAGCTTTCTTT
>TRBJ2-4|.|TRBV9|TRBD1
CASYLDRGLPKNIQYF
TGTGCCAGCTATCTGGACAGGGGGCTTCCCAAAAACATTCAGTACTTC
>TRBJ2-3|.|TRBV11-2|TRBD2
CASSFGGLTDTQYF
TGTGCCAGCAGTTTCGGGGGGTTGACAGATACGCAGTATTTT
>TRBJ2-7|few|TRBV9|.
CASSVSSGANSYEQYF
TGTGCCAGCAGCGTATCGTCCGGGGCCAACTCCTACGAGCAGTACTTC
>TRBJ1-4|.|TRBV4-3|TRBD1
CASSPRDSFLATNEKLFF
TGCGCCAGCAGCCCACGGGACAGCTTTCTTGCAACTAATGAAAAACTGTTTTTT
>TRBJ2-1|.|TRBV4-3|.
CASSQAQWASYNEQFF
TGCGCCAGCAGCCAAGCTCAATGGGCCTCCTACAATGAGCAGTTCTTC
>TRBJ2-1|.|TRBV2|TRBD2
CASTLLLAGGPNEQFF
TGTGCCAGCACCCTTCTACTAGCGGGAGGGCCCAATGAGCAGTTCTTC
>TRBJ1-2|few|TRBV29-1|.
CSAQERNGYTF
TGCAGCGCCCAAGAGAGGAATGGCTACACCTTC
>TRBJ2-7|few|TRBV29-1|.
CSASGTEAYEQYF
TGCAGCGCATCCGGGACCGAGGCCTACGAGCAGTACTTC
>TRBJ2-7|.|TRBV9|.
CASSRAYEQYF
TGTGCCAGCAGCCGGGCCTACGAGCAGTACTTC
>TRBJ1-2|.|TRBV27|TRBD1
CASSPFLRQGPAGYTF
TGTGCCAGCAGTCCGTTCCTCCGACAGGGGCCGGCTGGCTACACCTTC
>TRBJ2-7|.|TRBV29-1|.
CSVVLAGDRYEQYF
TGCAGCGTTGTTTTGGCAGGGGACCGCTACGAGCAGTACTTC
>TRBJ2-7|.|TRBV4-3|.
CASSQERTSREQYF
TGCGCCAGCAGCCAAGAAAGGACTTCGAGGGAGCAGTACTTC
>TRBJ2-7|.|TRBV27|.
CASSLSIETSYEQYF
TGTGCCAGCAGTTTATCGATCGAGACTAGCTACGAGCAGTACTTC
>TRBJ1-1|.|TRBV29-1|TRBD1
CSVLGQGVNTEAFF
TGCAGCGTTCTCGGACAGGGGGTAAACACTGAAGCTTTCTTT
>TRBJ2-3|.|TRBV2|.
CASSEAERYLLDTQYF
TGTGCCAGCAGTGAAGCGGAGCGGTATCTGCTGGATACGCAGTATTTT
>TRBJ2-7|few|TRBV29-1|.
CSVRVGTTYEQYF
TGCAGCGTTCGAGTGGGGACAACCTACGAGCAGTACTTC